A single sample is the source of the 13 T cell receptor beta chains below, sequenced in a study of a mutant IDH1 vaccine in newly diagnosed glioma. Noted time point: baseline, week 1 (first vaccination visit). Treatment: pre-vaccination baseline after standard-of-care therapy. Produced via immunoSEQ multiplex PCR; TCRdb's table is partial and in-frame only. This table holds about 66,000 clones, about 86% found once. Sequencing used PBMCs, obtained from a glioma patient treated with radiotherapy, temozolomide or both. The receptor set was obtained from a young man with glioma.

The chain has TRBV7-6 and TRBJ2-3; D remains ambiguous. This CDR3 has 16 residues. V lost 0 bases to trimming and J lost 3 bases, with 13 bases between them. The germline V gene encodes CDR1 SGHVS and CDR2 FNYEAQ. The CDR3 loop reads CASSLAQVARTDTQYF. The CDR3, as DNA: TGTGCCAGCAGCTTAGCGCAGGTGGCTAGAACAGATACGCAGTATTTT. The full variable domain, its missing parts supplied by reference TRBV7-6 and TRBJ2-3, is GAGVSQSPRYKVTKRGQDVALRCDPISGHVSLYWYRQALGQGPEFLTYFNYEAQQDKSGLPNDRFSAERPEGSISTLTIQRTEQRDSAMYRCASSLAQVARTDTQYFGPGTRLTVL.

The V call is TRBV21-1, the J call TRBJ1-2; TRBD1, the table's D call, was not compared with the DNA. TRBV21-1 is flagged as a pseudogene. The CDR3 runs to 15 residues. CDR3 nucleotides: TGTGCCAGCAGCAAACCTCAGGGGGTAAAATATGGCTACACCTTC. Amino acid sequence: CASSKPQGVKYGYTF.

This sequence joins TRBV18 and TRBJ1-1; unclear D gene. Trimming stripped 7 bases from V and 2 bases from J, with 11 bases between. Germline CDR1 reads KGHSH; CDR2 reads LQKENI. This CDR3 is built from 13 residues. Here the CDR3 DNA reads TGTGCCAGCTTCTCGGCGGCTAACACTGAAGCTTTCTTT. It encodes CASFSAANTEAFF.

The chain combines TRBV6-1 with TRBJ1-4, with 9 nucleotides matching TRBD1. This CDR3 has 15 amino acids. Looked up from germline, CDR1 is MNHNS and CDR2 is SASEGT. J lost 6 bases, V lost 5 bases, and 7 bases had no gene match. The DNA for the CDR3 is TGTGCCAGCAGTTTACGAGGACAGGGGTATGAAAAACTGTTTTTT. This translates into CASSLRGQGYEKLFF.

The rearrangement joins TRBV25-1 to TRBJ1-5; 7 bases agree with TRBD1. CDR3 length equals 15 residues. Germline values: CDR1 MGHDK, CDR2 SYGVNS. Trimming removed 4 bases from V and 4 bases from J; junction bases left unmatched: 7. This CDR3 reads CASSGSGGGNQPQHF. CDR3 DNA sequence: TGTGCCAGCAGTGGATCAGGGGGTGGTAATCAGCCCCAGCATTTT.

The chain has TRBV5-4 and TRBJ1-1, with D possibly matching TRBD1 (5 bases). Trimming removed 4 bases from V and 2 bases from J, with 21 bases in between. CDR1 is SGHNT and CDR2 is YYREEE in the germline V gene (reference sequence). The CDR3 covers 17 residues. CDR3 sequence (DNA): TGTGCCAGCAGCAAGGCCTTCAGGGCCCCTTTAAACACTGAAGCTTTCTTT. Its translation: CASSKAFRAPLNTEAFF.

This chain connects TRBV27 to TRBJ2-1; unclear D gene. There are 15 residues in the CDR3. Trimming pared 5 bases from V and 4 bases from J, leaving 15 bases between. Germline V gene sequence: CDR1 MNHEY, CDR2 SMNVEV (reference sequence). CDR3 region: CASSVDNGPYNEQFF. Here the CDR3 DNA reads TGTGCCAGCAGTGTCGACAATGGTCCGTACAATGAGCAGTTCTTC.

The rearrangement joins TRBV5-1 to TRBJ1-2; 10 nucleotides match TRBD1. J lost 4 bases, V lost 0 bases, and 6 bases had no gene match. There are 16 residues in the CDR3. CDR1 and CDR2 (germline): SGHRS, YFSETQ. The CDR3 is CASSLDGQGVLYGYTF. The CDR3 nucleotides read TGCGCCAGCAGCTTGGATGGACAGGGGGTACTCTATGGCTACACCTTC. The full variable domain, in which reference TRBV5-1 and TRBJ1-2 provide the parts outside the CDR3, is KAGVTQTPRYLIKTRGQQVTLSCSPISGHRSVSWYQQTPGQGLQFLFEYFSETQRNKGNFPGRFSGRQFSNSRSEMNVSTLELGDSALYLCASSLDGQGVLYGYTFGSGTRLTVV.

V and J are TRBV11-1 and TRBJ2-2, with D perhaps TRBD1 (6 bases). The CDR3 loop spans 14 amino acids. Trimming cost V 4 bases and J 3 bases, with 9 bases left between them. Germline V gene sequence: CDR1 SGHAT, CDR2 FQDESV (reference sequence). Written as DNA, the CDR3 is TGTGCCAGCAGCTCGAACAGGGACACCGGGGAGCTGTTTTTT. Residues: CASSSNRDTGELFF.

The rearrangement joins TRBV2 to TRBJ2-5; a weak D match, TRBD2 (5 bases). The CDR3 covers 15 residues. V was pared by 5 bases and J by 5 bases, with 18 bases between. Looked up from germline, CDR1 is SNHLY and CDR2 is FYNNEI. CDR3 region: CASSRVIPGSETQYF. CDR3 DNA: TGTGCCAGCAGTCGGGTTATCCCGGGATCTGAGACCCAGTACTTC.

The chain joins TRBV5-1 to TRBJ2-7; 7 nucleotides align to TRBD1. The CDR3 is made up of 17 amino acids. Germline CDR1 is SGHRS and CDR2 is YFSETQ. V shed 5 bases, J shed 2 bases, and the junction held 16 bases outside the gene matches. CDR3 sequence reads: CASSPVPLRDRTYEQYF. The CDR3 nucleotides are TGCGCCAGCAGTCCTGTGCCGCTCCGGGACAGAACCTACGAGCAGTACTTC. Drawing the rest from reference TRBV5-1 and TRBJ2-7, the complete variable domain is KAGVTQTPRYLIKTRGQQVTLSCSPISGHRSVSWYQQTPGQGLQFLFEYFSETQRNKGNFPGRFSGRQFSNSRSEMNVSTLELGDSALYLCASSPVPLRDRTYEQYFGPGTRLTVT.

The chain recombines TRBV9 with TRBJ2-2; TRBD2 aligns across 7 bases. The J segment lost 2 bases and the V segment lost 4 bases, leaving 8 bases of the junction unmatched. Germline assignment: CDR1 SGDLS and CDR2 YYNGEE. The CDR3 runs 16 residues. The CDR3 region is CASSLQAGLNTGELFF. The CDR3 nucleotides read TGTGCCAGCAGCCTTCAAGCGGGACTTAACACCGGGGAGCTGTTTTTT.

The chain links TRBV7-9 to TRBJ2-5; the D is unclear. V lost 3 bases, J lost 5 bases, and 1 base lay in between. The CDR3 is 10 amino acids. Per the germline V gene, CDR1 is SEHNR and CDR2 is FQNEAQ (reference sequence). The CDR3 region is CASSLETQYF. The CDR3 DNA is TGTGCCAGCAGCTTGGAGACCCAGTACTTC. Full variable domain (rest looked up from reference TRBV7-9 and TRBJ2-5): DTGVSQNPRHKITKRGQNVTFRCDPISEHNRLYWYRQTLGQGPEFLTYFQNEAQLEKSRLLSDRFSAERPKGSFSTLEIQRTEQGDSAMYLCASSLETQYFGPGTRLLVL.